The sequence of this TCR beta chain was determined in a study of Graves' ophthalmopathy and Graves' hyperthyroidism. About the study: Before any treatment was given, at initial diagnosis, peripheral blood was collected.

V lost 0 bases to trimming and J lost 5 bases; unmatched junction nucleotides: 11. The length of the CDR3 is 17 residues. The germline V gene has CDR1 MNHEY and CDR2 SMNVEV (reference sequence). Amplification from RNA transcripts yielded the TCR beta CDR3 regions. HTBI primers were employed in first-round RT-PCR, then a second-round multiplex PCR followed. TCRdb recomputed calls from the multiplex PCR reads with MiXCR, one row per CDR3 protein. The sample includes about 240,000 distinct CDR3 sequences, 45% seen only once; the top ten take more than 45%. Moderate-to-severe activity, with CAS ≥3, NOSPECS ≥4 and duration under 3 months, characterized the donors with ophthalmopathy. PBMCs came from 10 ml of fresh peripheral blood. Study findings and constraints: Among thyroid clonotypes expanded above 0.001 frequency, most also appeared in blood.

To note about this clonotype: Its antigen is currently unknown.

The source is an adult man with Graves' ophthalmopathy. Input material: peripheral blood. The chain employs TRBV27 and TRBJ1-2; 8 bases fit TRBD1. The chain's CDR3 is CASSLSIMQGARYGYTF. The DNA of the CDR3 is TGTGCCAGCAGTTTATCGATTATGCAGGGGGCACGATATGGCTACACCTTC.